This TCR beta chain was documented in a study of blood T cell repertoires in COVID-19. Sequenced by immunoSEQ multiplex PCR; TCRdb stores in-frame clones only, minus some. The data contain about 170,000 clones, 70% to 80% of them seen just once; the ten biggest clones take up 15% to 20%. Germline V gene lookup returns CDR1 LNHDA and CDR2 SQIVND (reference sequence). CDR3 length: 16 residues. With 1 base removed from V and 4 bases from J, the gap between germline ends came to 13 bases. J is TRBJ2-2 and V is TRBV19; TRBD2 is a possible D gene (5 bases). The receptor was isolated from an older woman in a cohort exposed to, infected with or recovered from COVID-19 (not recorded which). Sequencing used PBMCs or T cells enriched from blood (not recorded which). CDR3: CASSIALLVSTGELFF. The CDR3 region has the DNA TGTGCCAGTAGTATAGCCCTACTAGTTTCCACCGGGGAGCTGTTTTTT.